This passage covers 10 T cell receptor beta chains from one sample sequenced in a study of a mutant IDH1 vaccine in newly diagnosed glioma. The antigens these receptors bind are not known. The time point is: week 23, last vaccination. Doses of 300 ug of mutant IDH1 20-mer peptide were given with topical imiquimod. Profiling relied on immunoSEQ multiplex PCR, and the TCRdb table lists in-frame clones only, not all of them. The data contain around 85,000 clones, 75% to 85% of them seen just once; the ten biggest clones take up 2.2%. Sequenced here: PBMCs, sampled from a glioma patient whose treatment included an IDH1 peptide vaccine. These receptors were taken from a young man with glioma. Some clones in this sample may be carry-over from other donors' samples.

The chain couples TRBV19 to TRBJ2-3; D could derive from TRBD1 or TRBD2 (5 bases each). Germline values: CDR1 LNHDA, CDR2 SQIVND (reference sequence). The CDR3 sequence is 17 residues long. Trimming left V 3 bases short and J 1 base short, with 17 bases between. The chain's CDR3 is CASSITGAEPGTDTQYF. The CDR3 nucleotides read TGTGCCAGTAGTATCACCGGGGCGGAGCCAGGCACAGATACGCAGTATTTT.

This chain uses TRBV11-2 with TRBJ1-1; D is unclear. Germline lookup yields CDR1 SGHAT and CDR2 FQNNGV. The CDR3 is 16 amino acids. Trimming removed 0 bases from V and 1 base from J, with 12 bases in between. This CDR3 reads CASSLDKMWQNTEAFF. The CDR3 coding sequence is TGTGCCAGCAGCTTAGATAAGATGTGGCAGAACACTGAAGCTTTCTTT.

The chain joins TRBV5-1 to TRBJ1-2; D perhaps matches TRBD1 (6 bases). This CDR3 region has 13 residues. Per germline, CDR1 SGHRS and CDR2 YFSETQ. The V end lost 4 bases, the J end lost 8 bases, and 15 bases lay between the germline ends. The CDR3 bases are TGCGCCAGCAGCCCATCGGGGGGCGAAGGCTACACCTTC. It encodes CASSPSGGEGYTF.

This clone has only a few counts. The chain uses TRBV2 and TRBJ2-3; TRBD1 matches at 7 bases. V lost 6 bases and J lost 2; bases outside the gene matches: 5. The CDR3 consists of 14 residues. The V gene's germline CDR1 is SNHLY and CDR2 FYNNEI. CDR3 sequence reads: CASRRDSYTDTQYF. Written as DNA, the CDR3 is TGTGCCAGCAGACGGGACAGCTACACAGATACGCAGTATTTT.

The chain links TRBV2 to TRBJ1-1, with D possibly TRBD1 on 6 matching bases. The CDR3 sequence is 14 residues long. Between the trimmed V and J ends, which lost 4 bases and 1 base, there was a span of 10 bases. Looked up from germline, CDR1 is SNHLY and CDR2 is FYNNEI. The CDR3 is CASSVGRGNTEAFF. DNA for the CDR3: TGTGCCAGCAGTGTAGGCAGGGGGAACACTGAAGCTTTCTTT.

The genes are TRBV30 and TRBJ1-2; 7 bases line up with TRBD1. This CDR3 contains 13 residues. Germline V CDR1 and CDR2: GTSNPN, SVGIG (reference sequence). Trimming cost V 4 bases and J 5 bases; bases outside gene matches: 7. The CDR3 nucleotides are TGTGCCTGGAATTTACCAGGGGGGTATGGCTACACCTTC. This translates into CAWNLPGGYGYTF.

The rearrangement joins TRBV7-9 to TRBJ2-3; D ambiguous. Deletions cut 5 bases from V and 3 bases from J, with 6 bases between. The germline gives CDR1 SEHNR, CDR2 FQNEAQ (reference sequence). The CDR3 runs 12 residues. The CDR3 sequence: CASSTETDTQYF. The CDR3 DNA reads as TGTGCCAGCAGCACAGAGACAGATACGCAGTATTTT.

This rearrangement joins TRBV6-5 to TRBJ2-7, with D perhaps TRBD1 (6 bases). This CDR3 is 15 amino acids long. Germline lookup yields CDR1 MNHEY and CDR2 SVGAGI. V was cut by 5 bases and J by 0 bases, with 14 bases left in between. CDR3 protein: CASSPGTRISYEQYF. Written as DNA, the CDR3 is TGTGCCAGCAGTCCCGGGACAAGGATCTCCTACGAGCAGTACTTC.

This clone showed up just a few times. This chain's CDR3 is CASSYSVGYTEAFF. The CDR3 region has the DNA TGTGCCAGCAGTTACTCGGTAGGGTACACTGAAGCTTTCTTT. This chain connects TRBV6-5 to TRBJ1-1; D unresolved. Trimming cost V 0 bases and J 3 bases, with 8 bases left between them. This CDR3 region has 14 residues. Germline V lookup: CDR1 MNHEY, CDR2 SVGAGI.

This clone was seen a single time. The rearrangement uses TRBV7-8 and TRBJ2-7; weak D call: TRBD1 (5 bases). CDR1 and CDR2 (germline): SGHVS, FQNEAQ. The V end was cut by 3 bases, the J end by 3 bases, with 21 bases between. The CDR3 length is 17 residues. The DNA for the CDR3 is TGTGCCAGCAGCTTCGACCCCCGCAAAGACAGTTTCTACGAGCAGTACTTC. This sequence encodes CASSFDPRKDSFYEQYF. The full variable domain, in which reference TRBV7-8 and TRBJ2-7 provide the parts outside the CDR3, is GAGVSQSPRYKVAKRGQDVALRCDPISGHVSLFWYQQALGQGPEFLTYFQNEAQLDKSGLPSDRFFAERPEGSVSTLKIQRTQQEDSAVYLCASSFDPRKDSFYEQYFGPGTRLTVT.